This T cell receptor beta chain was captured in a study of post-analysis software for immune sequencing data. Study observations and caveats: Higher frequency in patients than in controls was seen for several TRBV segments, with TRBV5-6, TRBV5-1 and TRBV20-1 among them.

As to this clonotype: The antigen is undetermined. A junction boundary mismatches the germline segment, possibly from a read error.

Prepared libraries of TCR beta cDNA carried unique molecular identifiers. TCRdb used MiXCR to reprocess the PCR reads, holding one entry per CDR3 protein. Among under 650,000 distinct CDR3 sequences listed, roughly 46% were seen once. The CDR3 spans 14 residues. The source is a girl aged 10 to 17 with multiple sclerosis. This sequence joins TRBV12-3 or TRBV12-4 and TRBJ2-5; 9 bases fit TRBD2. The sequenced sample was blood. CDR3 bases: TGTGCCAGCAGTACCGTAGCGGGAGCAGAGGCCCAGTACTTC. Translating it yields CASSTVAGAEAQYF.